This is a list of T cell receptor beta chains from one sample in a study of tumor-infiltrating lymphocytes in primary liver carcinoma. TCRdb recomputed calls from the multiplex PCR reads with MiXCR, one row per CDR3 protein. The sample records around 330,000 distinct CDR3 sequences, approximately 60% being singletons. The sample comprised peripheral blood. These receptors originate from a man aged 35 to 55 with primary liver carcinoma and hepatitis B virus infection. The conserved cysteine and the conserved F or W are not part of the CDR3 here. Fields, in order: V gene, J gene, clone size, CDR3 protein. Rows may omit the clone size; those that give it use once, few, many or a size class.

TRBV10-3	TRBJ1-2	-	ATGTRERRYT
TRBV4-2	TRBJ2-1	-	ASSQVSAGYTGNEQL
TRBV6-5	TRBJ2-1	few	ASSSRTSGGSEEQF
TRBV5-8	TRBJ2-1	-	ASSKGPEYNEQF
TRBV12-2	TRBJ2-3	many	ASRKGPTDTQY
TRBV6-6	TRBJ1-2	-	ASSLLGTGGAEGYGYT
TRBV11-2	TRBJ2-3	-	VSSLGLAGGVDTQY
TRBV6-5	TRBJ2-1	-	ASSSAVGHYNEQF
TRBV12-3/TRBV12-4	TRBJ1-5	-	ASTLGDQPQH
TRBV5-6	TRBJ2-7	-	ASSQGLAGVMFSYEQY
TRBV11-2	TRBJ2-7	-	ASTLGQGLPRGQY
TRBV5-1	TRBJ2-7	-	ASSFRRAGYEQY
TRBV6-5	TRBJ1-2	once	ASNPGRVQDYSYT
TRBV5-4	TRBJ2-2	once	ASSLGGIYTGELF
TRBV7-3	TRBJ2-3	once	ASSLNPSSGGGDTQY
TRBV7-8	TRBJ2-2	-	ASILLAGGFGELF
TRBV28	TRBJ2-1	-	ASSLSMGPSSYNEQF
TRBV19	TRBJ2-7	few	ASSMSASSYEQY
TRBV18	TRBJ2-5	-	ASSPIDEQATQY
TRBV7-9	TRBJ2-1	-	ASSIALAGVYNEQF
TRBV6-2/TRBV6-3	TRBJ1-5	few	ASSYQGPGPQH
TRBV7-9	TRBJ2-7	-	ASSLGQGIEQY